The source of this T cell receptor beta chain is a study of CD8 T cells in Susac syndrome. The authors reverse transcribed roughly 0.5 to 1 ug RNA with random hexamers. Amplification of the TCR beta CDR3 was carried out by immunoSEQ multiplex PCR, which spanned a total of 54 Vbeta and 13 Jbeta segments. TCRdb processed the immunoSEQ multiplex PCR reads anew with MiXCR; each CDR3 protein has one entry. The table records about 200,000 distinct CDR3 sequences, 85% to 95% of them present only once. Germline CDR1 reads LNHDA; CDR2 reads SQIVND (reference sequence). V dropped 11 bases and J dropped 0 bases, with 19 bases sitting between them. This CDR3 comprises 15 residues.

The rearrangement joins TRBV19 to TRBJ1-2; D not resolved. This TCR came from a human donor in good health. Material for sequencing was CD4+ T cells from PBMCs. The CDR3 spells CASRRQDPSNYGYTF. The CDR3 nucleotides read TGTGCCTCCAGGAGGCAGGACCCTTCTAACTATGGCTACACCTTC.